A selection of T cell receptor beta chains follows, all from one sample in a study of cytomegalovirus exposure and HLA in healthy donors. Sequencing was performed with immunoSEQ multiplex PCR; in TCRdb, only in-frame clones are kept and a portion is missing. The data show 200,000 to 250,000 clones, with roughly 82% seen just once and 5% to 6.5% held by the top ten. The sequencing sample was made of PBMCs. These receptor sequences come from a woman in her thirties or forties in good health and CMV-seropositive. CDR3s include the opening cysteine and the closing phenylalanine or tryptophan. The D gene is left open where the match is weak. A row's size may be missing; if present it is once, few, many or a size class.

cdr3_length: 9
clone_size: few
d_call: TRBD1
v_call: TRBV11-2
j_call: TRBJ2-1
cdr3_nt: TGTGCCAGCAGCTCAGGGGGTTTCTTC
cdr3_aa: CASSSGGFF

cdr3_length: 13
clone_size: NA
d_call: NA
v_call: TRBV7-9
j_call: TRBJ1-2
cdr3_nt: TGTGCCAGCAGCCCCTGGGAGGGACCTGGCTACACCTTC
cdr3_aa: CASSPWEGPGYTF

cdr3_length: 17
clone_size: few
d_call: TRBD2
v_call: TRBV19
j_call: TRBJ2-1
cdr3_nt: TGTGCCAGTAGACCCGACTCAGTGACTAGCGGGAGTCATGAGCAGTTCTTC
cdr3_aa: CASRPDSVTSGSHEQFF

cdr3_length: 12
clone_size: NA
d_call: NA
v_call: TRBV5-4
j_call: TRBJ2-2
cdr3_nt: TGTGCCAGCAGCTTTATCACCGGGGAGCTGTTTTTT
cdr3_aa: CASSFITGELFF

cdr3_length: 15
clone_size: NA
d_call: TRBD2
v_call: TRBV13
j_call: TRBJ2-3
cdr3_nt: TGTGCCAGCAGCTCGCCGGGACTAGGCACAGATACGCAGTATTTT
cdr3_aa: CASSSPGLGTDTQYF

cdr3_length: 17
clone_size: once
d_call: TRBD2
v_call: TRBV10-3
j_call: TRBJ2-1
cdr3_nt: TGTGCCATCGGAGGCGAGCGGGAGTTGAGCTCCTACAATGAGCAGTTCTTC
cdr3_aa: CAIGGERELSSYNEQFF

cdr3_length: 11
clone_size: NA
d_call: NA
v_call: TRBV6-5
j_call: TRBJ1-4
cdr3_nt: TGTGCCAGCAAGGGGAATGAAAAACTGTTTTTT
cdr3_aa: CASKGNEKLFF

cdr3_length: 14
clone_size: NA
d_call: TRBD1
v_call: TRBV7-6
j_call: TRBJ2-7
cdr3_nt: TGTGCCAGCAGCTCGGGACAGGGAGGCCACGAGCAGTACTTC
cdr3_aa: CASSSGQGGHEQYF

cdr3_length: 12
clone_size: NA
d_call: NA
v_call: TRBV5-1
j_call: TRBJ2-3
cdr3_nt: TGCGCCAGCAGCTTTTCTTCAGATACGCAGTATTTT
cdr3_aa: CASSFSSDTQYF

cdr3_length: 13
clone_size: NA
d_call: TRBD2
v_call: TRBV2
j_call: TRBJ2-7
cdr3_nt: TGTGCCAGCAGCCTAGCGGGGGGGATGGAGCAGTACTTC
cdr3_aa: CASSLAGGMEQYF

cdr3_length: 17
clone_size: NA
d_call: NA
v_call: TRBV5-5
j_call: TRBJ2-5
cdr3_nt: TGTGCCAGCAGCTTGGCCGGACTTTCTCCGTACCAAGAGACCCAGTACTTC
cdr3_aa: CASSLAGLSPYQETQYF

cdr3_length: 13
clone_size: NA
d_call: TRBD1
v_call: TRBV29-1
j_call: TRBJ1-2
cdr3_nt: TGCAGCATCCCGGACAGGGGGCCCTATGGCTACACCTTC
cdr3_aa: CSIPDRGPYGYTF

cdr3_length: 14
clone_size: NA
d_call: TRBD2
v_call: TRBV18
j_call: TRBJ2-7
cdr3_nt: TGTGCCAGCTCACCTTCGGGACTAGCGGGCGAGCAGTACTTC
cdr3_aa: CASSPSGLAGEQYF

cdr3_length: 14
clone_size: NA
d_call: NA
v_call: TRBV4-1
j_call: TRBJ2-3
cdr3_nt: TGCGCCAGCAGCCACGGGAGTAGCACAGATACGCAGTATTTT
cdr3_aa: CASSHGSSTDTQYF

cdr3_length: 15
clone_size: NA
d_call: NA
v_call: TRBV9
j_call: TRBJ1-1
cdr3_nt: TGTGCCAGCAGCGCCTCCCAGGGGATGAACACTGAAGCTTTCTTT
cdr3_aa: CASSASQGMNTEAFF

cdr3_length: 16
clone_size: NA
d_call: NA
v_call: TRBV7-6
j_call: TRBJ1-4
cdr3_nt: TGTGCCAGCAGCCGAGGGCGGATCTCCCTCACGGGAAAACTGTTTTTT
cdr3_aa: CASSRGRISLTGKLFF

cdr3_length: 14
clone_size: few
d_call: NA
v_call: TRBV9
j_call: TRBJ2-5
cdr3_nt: TGTGCCAGCAGCGTAGGACGGGGGCAAGAGACCCAGTACTTC
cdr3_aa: CASSVGRGQETQYF

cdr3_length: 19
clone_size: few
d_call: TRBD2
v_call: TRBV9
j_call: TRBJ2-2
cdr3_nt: TGTGCCAGCAGCGTAGCCCGCGGGGGACTAGCGGGCGGGACCGGGGAGCTGTTTTTT
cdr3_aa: CASSVARGGLAGGTGELFF

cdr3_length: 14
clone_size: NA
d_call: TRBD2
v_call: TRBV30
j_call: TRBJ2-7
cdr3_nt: TGTGCCTGGAGTGTACTAGCGGGACCCTACGAGCAGTACTTC
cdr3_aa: CAWSVLAGPYEQYF

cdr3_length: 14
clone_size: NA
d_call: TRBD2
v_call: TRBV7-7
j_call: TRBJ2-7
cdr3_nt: TGTGCTAGCAGCCCCCTGAGCGGGGGCTACGAGCAGTACTTC
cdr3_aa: CASSPLSGGYEQYF

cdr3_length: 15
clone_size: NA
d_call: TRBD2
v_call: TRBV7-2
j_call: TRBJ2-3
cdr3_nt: TGTGCCAGCAGCTTAGCCCTAGCGGACACAGATACGCAGTATTTT
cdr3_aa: CASSLALADTDTQYF

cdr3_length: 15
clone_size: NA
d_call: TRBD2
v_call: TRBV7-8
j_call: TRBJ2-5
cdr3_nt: TGTGCCAGCAGACCACGGAGCGGGATACAAGAGACCCAGTACTTC
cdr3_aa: CASRPRSGIQETQYF

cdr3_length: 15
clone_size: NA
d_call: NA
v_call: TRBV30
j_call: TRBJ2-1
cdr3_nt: TGTGCCTGGAGTCAGAGAGGGCCCAGATACAATGAGCAGTTCTTC
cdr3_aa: CAWSQRGPRYNEQFF

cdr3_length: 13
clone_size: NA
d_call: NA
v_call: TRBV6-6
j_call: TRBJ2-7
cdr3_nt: TGTGCCAGCTTCGGGACAACCAAATACGAGCAGTACTTC
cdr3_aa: CASFGTTKYEQYF

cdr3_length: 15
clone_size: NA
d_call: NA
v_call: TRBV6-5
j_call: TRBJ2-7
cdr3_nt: TGTGCCAGCAGACCGACGGGGAATTCCGTCTACGAGCAGTACTTC
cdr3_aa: CASRPTGNSVYEQYF

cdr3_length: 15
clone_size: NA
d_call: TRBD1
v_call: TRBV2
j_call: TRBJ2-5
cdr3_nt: TGTGCCAGCAGCTCTAGGACAGGGCTCCAAGAGACCCAGTACTTC
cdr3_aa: CASSSRTGLQETQYF

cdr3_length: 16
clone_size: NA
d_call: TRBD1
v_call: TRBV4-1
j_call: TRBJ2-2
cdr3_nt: TGCGCCAGCAGCCAAGGGGACAGGGCGGGCACCGGGGAGCTGTTTTTT
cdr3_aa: CASSQGDRAGTGELFF

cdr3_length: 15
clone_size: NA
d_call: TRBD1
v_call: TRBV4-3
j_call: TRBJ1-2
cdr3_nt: TGCGCCAGCAGCCAACCCGGGACAGGGGGCTATGGCTACACCTTC
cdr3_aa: CASSQPGTGGYGYTF

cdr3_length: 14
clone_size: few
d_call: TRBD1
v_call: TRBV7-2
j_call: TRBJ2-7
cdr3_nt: TGTGCCAGCAGCCTAGGGGGCCTCTCCTACGAGCAGTACTTC
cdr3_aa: CASSLGGLSYEQYF

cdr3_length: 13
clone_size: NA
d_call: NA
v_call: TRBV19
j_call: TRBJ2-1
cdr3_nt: TGTGCCAGTAGACAGTCCTCCTACAATGAGCAGTTCTTC
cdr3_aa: CASRQSSYNEQFF

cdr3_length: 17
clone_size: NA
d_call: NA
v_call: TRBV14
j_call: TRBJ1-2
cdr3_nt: TGTGCCAGCAGCCAAGAACCGACAGAGACCCTCTCCTATGGCTACACCTTC
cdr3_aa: CASSQEPTETLSYGYTF

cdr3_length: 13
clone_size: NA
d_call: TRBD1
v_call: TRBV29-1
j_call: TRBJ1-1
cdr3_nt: TGCAGCGCTTTAGGACAGGTGGGCACTGAAGCTTTCTTT
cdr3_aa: CSALGQVGTEAFF

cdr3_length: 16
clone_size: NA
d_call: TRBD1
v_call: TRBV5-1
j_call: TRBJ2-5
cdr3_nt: TGCGCCAGCAGCCGACGGGACAGCAGCTCAGGAGAGACCCAGTACTTC
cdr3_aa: CASSRRDSSSGETQYF

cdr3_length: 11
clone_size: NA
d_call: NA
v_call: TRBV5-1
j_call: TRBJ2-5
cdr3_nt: TGCGCCAGCCTTCGAGGGGGGACCCAGTACTTC
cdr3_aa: CASLRGGTQYF

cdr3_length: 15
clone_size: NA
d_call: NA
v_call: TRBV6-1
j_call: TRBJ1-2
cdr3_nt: TGTGCCAGCAGTGAAACAGGACGATACTCTTATGGCTACACCTTC
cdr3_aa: CASSETGRYSYGYTF

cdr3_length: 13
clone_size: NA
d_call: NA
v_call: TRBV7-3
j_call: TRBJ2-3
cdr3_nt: TGTGCCAGCAGCTTGAGGGTGGAGGGTACGCAGTATTTT
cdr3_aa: CASSLRVEGTQYF

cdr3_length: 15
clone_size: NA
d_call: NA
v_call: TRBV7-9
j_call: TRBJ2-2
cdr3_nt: TGTGCCAGCAGCCCTTCGCAGCGGGTCACCGGGGAGCTGTTTTTT
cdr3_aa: CASSPSQRVTGELFF

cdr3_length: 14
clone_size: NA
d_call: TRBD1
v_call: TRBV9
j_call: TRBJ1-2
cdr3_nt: TGTGCCAGCAGCGTAGATCAAGGGGGCTACGGCTACACCTTC
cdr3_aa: CASSVDQGGYGYTF

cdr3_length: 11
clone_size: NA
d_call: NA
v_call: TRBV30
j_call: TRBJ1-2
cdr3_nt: TGTGCCTGGAGTGGGGAGTATGGCTACACCTTC
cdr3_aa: CAWSGEYGYTF

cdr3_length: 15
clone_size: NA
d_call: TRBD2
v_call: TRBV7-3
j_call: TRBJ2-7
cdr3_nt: TGTGCCAGCAGCTCATTAGCGGGAGGTCCCTACGAGCAGTACTTC
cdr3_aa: CASSSLAGGPYEQYF

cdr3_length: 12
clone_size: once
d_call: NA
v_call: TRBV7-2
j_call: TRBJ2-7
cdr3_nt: TGTGCCAGCAGCCTTAGCTCCTACGAGCAGTACTTC
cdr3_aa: CASSLSSYEQYF

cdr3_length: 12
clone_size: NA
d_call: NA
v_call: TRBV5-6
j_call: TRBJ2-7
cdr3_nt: TGTGCCAGCAGCTTAAGTGCGGTTGAGCAGTACTTC
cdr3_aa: CASSLSAVEQYF

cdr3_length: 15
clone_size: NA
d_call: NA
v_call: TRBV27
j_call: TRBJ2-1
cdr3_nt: TGTGCCAGCAGTTCGCACTCCACAGGGAGCAATGAGCAGTTCTTC
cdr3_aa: CASSSHSTGSNEQFF

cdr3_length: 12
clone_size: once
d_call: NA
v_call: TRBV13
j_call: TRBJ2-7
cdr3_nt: TGTGCCAGCAGCAGGGGGGGGGTCGAGCAGTACTTC
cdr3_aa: CASSRGGVEQYF

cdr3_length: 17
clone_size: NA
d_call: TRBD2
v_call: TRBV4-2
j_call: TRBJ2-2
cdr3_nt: TGTGCCAGCAGCCTTCGGGGCGGGAGGGAGCACACCGGGGAGCTGTTTTTT
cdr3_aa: CASSLRGGREHTGELFF

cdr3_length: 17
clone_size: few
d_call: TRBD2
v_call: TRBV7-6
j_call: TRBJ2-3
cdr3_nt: TGTGCCAGCAGCTTGCACCCTAGCGGGAGGGCCACAGATACGCAGTATTTT
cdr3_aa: CASSLHPSGRATDTQYF

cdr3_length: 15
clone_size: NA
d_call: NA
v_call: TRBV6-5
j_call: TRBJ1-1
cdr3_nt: TGTGCCAGCAGTTACGTGCCAGGGGCGAACACTGAAGCTTTCTTT
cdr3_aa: CASSYVPGANTEAFF

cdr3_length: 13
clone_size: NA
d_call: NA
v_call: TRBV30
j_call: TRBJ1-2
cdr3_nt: TGTGCCTGGAGTGTAGGCTTCAGGTATGGCTACACCTTC
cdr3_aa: CAWSVGFRYGYTF

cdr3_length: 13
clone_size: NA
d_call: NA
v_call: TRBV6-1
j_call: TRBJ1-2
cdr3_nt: TGTGCCAGCAGTGAGGGCAATTCCTATGGCTACACCTTC
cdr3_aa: CASSEGNSYGYTF

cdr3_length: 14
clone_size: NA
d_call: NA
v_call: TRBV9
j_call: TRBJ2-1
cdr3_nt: TGTGCCAGCAGCGTAGTTCCGGACAACAATGAGCAGTTCTTC
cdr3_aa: CASSVVPDNNEQFF

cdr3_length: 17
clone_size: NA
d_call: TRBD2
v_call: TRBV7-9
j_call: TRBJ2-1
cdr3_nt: TGTGCCAGCAGCCCCCGGACTAGCGGGGCGCACTACAATGAGCAGTTCTTC
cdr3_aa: CASSPRTSGAHYNEQFF

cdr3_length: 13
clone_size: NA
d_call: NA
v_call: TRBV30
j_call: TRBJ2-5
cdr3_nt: TGTGCCGGAGGAGGGCAGTACCAAGAGACCCAGTACTTC
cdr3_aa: CAGGGQYQETQYF

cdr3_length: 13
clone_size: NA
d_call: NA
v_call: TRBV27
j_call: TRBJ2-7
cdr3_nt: TGTGCCAGCAGTTTTGGGGAGTCCTACGAGCAGTACTTC
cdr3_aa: CASSFGESYEQYF